This T cell receptor beta chain was profiled in a study of blood T cell repertoires in COVID-19. Study-level information: Nucleic acid was either cDNA or gDNA, and it came from T cells, B-cell-depleted T cells, or PBMCs.

Some clones are missing from TCRdb's copy, which holds only in-frame ones; the method was immunoSEQ multiplex PCR. This repertoire shows approximately 270,000 clones, around 89% found once; its top ten account for around 0.84%. Germline V CDR1 and CDR2: SGHKS, YYEKEE (reference sequence). V gave up 3 bases and J gave up 1 base, with 13 bases separating them. The CDR3 is 15 amino acids. The chain recombines TRBV5-5 with TRBJ1-1; perhaps TRBD1 as D (6 bases). Sequenced input: peripheral blood. This TCR was recovered from a man aged 25-45 years with acute or convalescent COVID-19. CDR3 residues: CASSWDQGWNTEAFF. Written as DNA, the CDR3 is TGTGCCAGCAGCTGGGATCAGGGGTGGAACACTGAAGCTTTCTTT. Together with reference TRBV5-5 and TRBJ1-1, the CDR3 gives the full variable domain: DAGVTQSPTHLIKTRGQQVTLRCSPISGHKSVSWYQQVLGQGPQFIFQYYEKEERGRGNFPDRFSARQFPNYSSELNVNALLLGDSALYLCASSWDQGWNTEAFFGQGTRLTVV.